This T cell receptor (beta chain) emerged from a study of human T cells and chemical hapten exposure. Overall study context: DPC (0.01%) was patch tested on the upper back and read at 6 days. It was small differences in pooled library volume that mainly caused per-sample TCR yields to vary.

A few counts support this clonotype. This sample's time point: patch test 1, 2 weeks after DPC sensitization. Documented treatment: therapeutic diphenylcyclopropenone sensitization with weekly scalp DPC. Original processing notes: Across samples, TCR counts had a median of 95,638 and ranged from about 23,224 to 700,000. TCRdb re-called the RACE reads through MiXCR, storing one row per CDR3 protein. The V and J calls shown here were made by TCRdb, not taken from the authors' results. The sample holds approximately 77,000 distinct CDR3 sequences, about 6.8% seen once. The junction had 5 bases not matched to a gene; V was cut back by 0 bases and J by 4 bases. The V gene's germline CDR1 is DFQATT and CDR2 SNEGSKA (reference sequence). CDR3 length: 15 residues.

The sample was whole blood, taken in connection with sensitization to the hapten diphenylcyclopropenone (DPC). This TCR was recovered from a woman aged 25 to 39 with alopecia areata. Some clones in this sample may be carry-over from other donors' samples. The chain uses TRBV20-1 and TRBJ2-1; 8 bases agree with TRBD2. CDR3 nucleotide sequence: TGCAGTGCTAGAGATGGAAGCGGGGGATACAATGAGCAGTTCTTC. Translating it yields CSARDGSGGYNEQFF.